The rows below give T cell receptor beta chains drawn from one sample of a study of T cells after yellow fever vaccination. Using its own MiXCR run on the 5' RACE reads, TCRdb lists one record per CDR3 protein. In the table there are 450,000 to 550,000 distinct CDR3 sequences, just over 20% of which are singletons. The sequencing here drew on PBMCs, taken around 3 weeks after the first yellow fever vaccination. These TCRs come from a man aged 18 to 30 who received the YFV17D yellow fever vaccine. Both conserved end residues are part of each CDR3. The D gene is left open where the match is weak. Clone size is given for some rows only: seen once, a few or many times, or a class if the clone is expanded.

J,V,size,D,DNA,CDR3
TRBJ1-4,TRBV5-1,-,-,TGCGCCAGCAGCTTGAGGGCTGGGAATGAAAAACTGTTTTTT,CASSLRAGNEKLFF
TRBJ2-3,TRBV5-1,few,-,TGCGCCAGCAGCTTACAGGGTGTTGCAGATACGCAGTATTTT,CASSLQGVADTQYF
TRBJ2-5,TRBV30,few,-,TGTGCCTGGAGTGTACTGGGGGGCCCAGGCTGGGAGACCCAGTACTTC,CAWSVLGGPGWETQYF
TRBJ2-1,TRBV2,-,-,TGTGCCAGCAGTGAATTGGTAGGGCGAGGGAATGAGCAGTTCTTC,CASSELVGRGNEQFF
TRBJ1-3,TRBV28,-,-,TGTGCCAGCAGCGCCCTTTCTTCCTCTGGAAACACCATATATTTT,CASSALSSSGNTIYF
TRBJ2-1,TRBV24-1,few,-,TGTGCCACCAGTGATCCCGCTAGGGGAAGCAATGAGCAGTTCTTC,CATSDPARGSNEQFF
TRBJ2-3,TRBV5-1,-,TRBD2,TGCGCCAGCAGCTTGGCCTCGCGGGGGGATGCCACAGATACGCAGTATTTT,CASSLASRGDATDTQYF
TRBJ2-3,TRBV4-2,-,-,TGTGCCAGCAGCCAAGAAGAAGGATTCACAGATACGCAGTATTTT,CASSQEEGFTDTQYF
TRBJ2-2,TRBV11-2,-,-,TGTGCCAGCAGACCAATCGCGGGGAACTCGGGCGGGGAGCTGTTTTTT,CASRPIAGNSGGELFF
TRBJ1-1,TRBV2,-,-,TGTGCCAGCAGTGATCAGTTTAACACTGAAGCTTTCTTT,CASSDQFNTEAFF
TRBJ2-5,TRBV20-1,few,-,TGCAGTGCTAGAGTCCCGGGGTTCGGGACCCAGTACTTC,CSARVPGFGTQYF
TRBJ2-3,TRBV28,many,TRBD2,TGTGCCAGCCCTCCGGTGGGGACTACTGACACAGATACGCAGTATTTT,CASPPVGTTDTDTQYF
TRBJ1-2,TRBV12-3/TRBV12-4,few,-,TGTGCCAGCAGTTCTCCAGCAGGGGATGGCTACACCTTC,CASSSPAGDGYTF
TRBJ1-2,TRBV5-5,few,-,TGTGCCAGCAGCTTGACCCCTACAGGGATCTATGGCTACACCTTC,CASSLTPTGIYGYTF
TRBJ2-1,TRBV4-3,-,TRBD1,TGCGCCAGCAGCCAAGGGACAGGGGACGCGGCTCCGTACAATGAGCAGTTCTTC,CASSQGTGDAAPYNEQFF
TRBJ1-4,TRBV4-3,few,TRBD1,TGCGCCAGCAGCCAATGGACAGGGGATGGGGAAAAACTGTTTTTT,CASSQWTGDGEKLFF
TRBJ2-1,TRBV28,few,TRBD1,TGTGCCAGCAGTTCCGGACAGGCCTACTCCTACAATGAGCAGTTCTTC,CASSSGQAYSYNEQFF
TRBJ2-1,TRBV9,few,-,TGTGCCAGCAGCGTCGGGACCTCCTACAATGAGCAGTTCTTC,CASSVGTSYNEQFF
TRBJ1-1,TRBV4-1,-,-,TGCGCCAGCAGCCAAGTGGACAACGAAGCTTTCTTT,CASSQVDNEAFF
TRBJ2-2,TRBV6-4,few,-,TGTGCCAGCAATGAAGCTTCGGACACCGGGGAGCTGTTTTTT,CASNEASDTGELFF
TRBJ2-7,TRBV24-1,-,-,TGTGTCCCCACAACAGTGCCCAACGAGCAGTACTTC,CVPTTVPNEQYF
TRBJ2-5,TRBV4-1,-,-,TGCGCCAGCAGCCAAGAGGGAAGCGCCACGGCCCGGGAGACCCAGTACTTC,CASSQEGSATARETQYF
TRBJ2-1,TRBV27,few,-,TGTGCCAGCAGTTCCCTCCTCGGGACGTCCTACAATGAGCAGTTCTTC,CASSSLLGTSYNEQFF
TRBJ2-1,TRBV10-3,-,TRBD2,TGTGCCATCAGTGGTACGAGCGGGGGCTACAATGAGCAGTTCTTC,CAISGTSGGYNEQFF
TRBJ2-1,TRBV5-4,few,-,TGTGCCAGCAGCTTGGGGGGGCCTCTGAATGAGCAGTTCTTC,CASSLGGPLNEQFF
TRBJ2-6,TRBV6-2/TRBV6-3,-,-,TGTGCCAGCAGTTATGTTGCGTGGGCTGGGGCCAACGTCCTGACTTTC,CASSYVAWAGANVLTF
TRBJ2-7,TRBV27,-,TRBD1,TGTGCCAGCAGTTTATCGATGGGGACAGGGTTCTACGAGCAGTACTTC,CASSLSMGTGFYEQYF
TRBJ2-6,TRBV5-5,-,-,TGTGCCAGCAGCTTGGGAGGGAACCAAGTCTCTGGGGCCAACGTCCTGACTTTC,CASSLGGNQVSGANVLTF